Presented here are 15 T cell receptor beta chains from one specimen sequenced in a study of T cell repertoires in cytomegalovirus infection. TCRdb fed the reads into MiXCR, producing one record per CDR3 protein. Of a few hundred thousand distinct CDR3 sequences listed, over 35% are singletons. No antigen has been assigned to these receptors. This specimen was cultured PBMCs, taken from culture after CMV antigen stimulation. The receptors were sampled from a human donor in good health (CMV status not recorded). Some clones in this sample may be carry-over from other donors' samples.

The chain uses TRBV7-9 and TRBJ2-3; TRBD2 agrees at 11 bases. There are 16 residues in the CDR3. The V gene end was trimmed by 4 bases and the J gene end by 1 base; junction bases not matched to a gene: 4. From germline, CDR1 is SEHNR and CDR2 FQNEAQ (reference sequence). CDR3 DNA sequence: TGTGCCAGCAGCTCGCCGGGACTAGCGGGCACAGATACGCAGTATTTT. It codes for CASSSPGLAGTDTQYF. Filled out from reference TRBV7-9 and TRBJ2-3, the complete variable domain reads DTGVSQNPRHKITKRGQNVTFRCDPISEHNRLYWYRQTLGQGPEFLTYFQNEAQLEKSRLLSDRFSAERPKGSFSTLEIQRTEQGDSAMYLCASSSPGLAGTDTQYFGPGTRLTVL.

This clonotype was seen more than once but under ten times. A much larger clone lies one base from this, so it may be a read error. This sequence joins TRBV6-8 and TRBJ1-2, with 7 bases that match TRBD1. The ends lost 6 bases at V and 2 bases at J; junction bases unmatched: 3. There are 13 residues in the CDR3. The V gene's germline CDR1 is MNHGY and CDR2 SAAAGT. Written as DNA, the CDR3 is TGTGCCAGCAGGCTGGGACAGAACTATGGCTACACCTTC. Its protein is CASRLGQNYGYTF.

In its sample, this clonotype was seen a few times. This chain links TRBV6-6 with TRBJ2-2; no reliable D call. V was clipped by 0 bases and J by 4 bases, with 0 bases between them. This CDR3 has 12 amino acids. CDR1 is MNHNY, CDR2 SVGAGI, per germline (reference sequence). CDR3 in amino acids: CASSYSTGELFF. CDR3 DNA: TGTGCCAGCAGTTACTCCACCGGGGAGCTGTTTTTT.

The gene calls are TRBV4-1 and TRBJ2-7; D might be TRBD2 (7 bases). The CDR3 is 16 amino acids. Trimming pared 2 bases from V and 3 bases from J, leaving 17 bases between. Germline CDR1 and CDR2: MGHRA and YSYEKL. CDR3 residues: CASSQSLGGLGYEQYF. For the CDR3, the DNA is TGCGCCAGCAGCCAAAGCTTGGGGGGGCTAGGCTACGAGCAGTACTTC.

In its sample, this clonotype was seen many times. The chain links TRBV7-2 to TRBJ2-1; D is ambiguous. V was cut by 5 bases and J by 5 bases, with 10 bases left in between. The CDR3 has 13 amino acids. Germline-derived CDR1 and CDR2 are SGHTA and FQGNSA. The CDR3: CASSPRWNNEQFF. Here the CDR3 DNA reads TGTGCCAGCAGCCCCCGATGGAACAATGAGCAGTTCTTC.

This chain links TRBV28 with TRBJ2-3, with a possible D match to TRBD1 (6 bases). CDR1 is MDHEN, CDR2 SYDVKM, per germline. This CDR3 is 15 amino acids long. V gave up 5 bases and J gave up 0 bases, with 12 bases separating them. CDR3: CASSPRTVSTDTQYF. CDR3 DNA sequence: TGTGCCAGCAGTCCCCGGACAGTTAGCACAGATACGCAGTATTTT.

This chain uses TRBV6-6 with TRBJ2-1, with 7 bases fitting TRBD1. CDR1 is MNHNY, CDR2 SVGAGI, per germline (reference sequence). Unmatched junction bases numbered 13, after V lost 5 bases and J lost 6 bases. The CDR3 covers 16 residues. The CDR3 nucleotides read TGTGCCAGCAGTGACGATTGGGGCGACAGGGCCAATGAGCAGTTCTTC. Its translation is CASSDDWGDRANEQFF.

This clonotype was recorded a few times. The V call is TRBV12-3 or TRBV12-4, the J call TRBJ1-4, with a possible D match to TRBD1 (5 bases). This CDR3 has 13 residues. With 6 bases removed from V and 4 bases from J, the gap between germline ends came to 9 bases. In DNA, the CDR3 is TGTGCCAGCAGCTGGGACGGTAATGAAAAACTGTTTTTT. As protein: CASSWDGNEKLFF.

This clonotype was counted at least ten times. This sequence joins TRBV7-2 and TRBJ2-7, with 10 bases that match TRBD2. The CDR3 has 17 residues. The V gene end was trimmed by 3 bases and the J gene end by 1 base; junction bases not matched to a gene: 9. In germline, CDR1 is SGHTA, CDR2 FQGNSA. CDR3 DNA sequence: TGTGCCAGCAGCTTGGGACTAGCGAGTCGCTATTCCTACGAGCAGTACTTC. Encoded protein: CASSLGLASRYSYEQYF.

The chain joins TRBV12-3 or TRBV12-4 to TRBJ1-2; D is perhaps TRBD1 (6 bases). V was clipped by 2 bases and J by 4 bases, with 14 bases between them. The CDR3 runs to 15 residues. CDR3 DNA sequence: TGTGCCAGCAGTTTACGGGGGCGCCCGACCTATGGCTACACCTTC. Translated: CASSLRGRPTYGYTF.

This clonotype was seen only a few times. The V gene is TRBV12-3 or TRBV12-4, the J gene TRBJ2-1, with D uncertain. Trimming pared 5 bases from V and 8 bases from J, leaving 13 bases between. CDR3 size: 13 residues. The CDR3 loop reads CASSHRTKDEQFF. As DNA, the CDR3 is TGTGCCAGCAGTCACCGAACTAAGGATGAGCAGTTCTTC.

V usage is TRBV19 and J usage is TRBJ2-1; a possible D gene is TRBD2 (6 bases). CDR3 size: 16 residues. V dropped 5 bases and J dropped 4 bases, with 18 bases sitting between them. Germline CDR1 is LNHDA and CDR2 is SQIVND (reference sequence). The CDR3 DNA reads TGTGCCAGTAGTGAATCTAGCGCTCCCAGATACAATGAGCAGTTCTTC. Amino acid sequence: CASSESSAPRYNEQFF.

This chain joins TRBV4-1 and TRBJ2-7; D might be TRBD2 (5 bases). This CDR3 contains 15 residues. The germline CDR1 and CDR2 sequences are MGHRA and YSYEKL. Trimming shortened V by 1 base and J by 2 bases, and 12 bases separated the two germline ends. The CDR3 nucleotides read TGCGCCAGCAGCCAAGGACCGACTACGGCCTACGAGCAGTACTTC. Translated, it gives CASSQGPTTAYEQYF.

This clonotype was observed a few times. V gene TRBV6-5 combines with J gene TRBJ1-1; 9 bases are a match to TRBD1. V shed 7 bases, J shed 4 bases, and the junction held 10 bases outside the gene matches. CDR3 length: 15 amino acids. Looked up from germline, CDR1 is MNHEY and CDR2 is SVGAGI. CDR3 amino acids: CASKRGGTGRTEAFF. CDR3 DNA: TGTGCCAGCAAGAGAGGAGGGACAGGGCGCACTGAAGCTTTCTTT.

For the CDR3, the DNA is TGTGCCAGTAGTATTATGGCAGGGAAGTCCTACGAGCAGTACTTC. As protein: CASSIMAGKSYEQYF. The chain couples TRBV19 to TRBJ2-7, with D tentatively TRBD1 (5 bases). The length of the CDR3 is 15 residues. In germline, CDR1 is LNHDA, CDR2 SQIVND (reference sequence). V lost 3 bases, J lost 1 base, and 13 bases lay in between. Full variable domain (rest looked up from reference TRBV19 and TRBJ2-7): DGGITQSPKYLFRKEGQNVTLSCEQNLNHDAMYWYRQDPGQGLRLIYYSQIVNDFQKGDIAEGYSVSREKKESFPLTVTSAQKNPTAFYLCASSIMAGKSYEQYFGPGTRLTVT.